A selection of T cell receptor beta chains follows, all from one sample in a study of STAT3 mutations in large granular lymphocyte leukemia. TCRdb's copy holds only in-frame clones and misses some; the assay was immunoSEQ multiplex PCR. This table holds under 10,000 clones, more than 75% found once. The sequencing sample was made of peripheral blood mononuclear cells. These receptors were obtained from a man older than 75 with T-cell large granular lymphocyte leukemia. Some clones in this sample may be carry-over from other donors' samples. The CDR3 runs from the conserved cysteine through the conserved F or W. The order of the fields is D gene, V gene, clone size, J gene, CDR3 DNA, CDR3 protein. The D gene is left open where the match is weak. Part of the rows lack a size; the others show once, few, many or a class for expanded clones.

TRBD1	TRBV27	.	TRBJ2-1	TGTGCCAGCAGTTTATCGGCAGGGGGCGATGAGCAGTTCTTC	CASSLSAGGDEQFF
.	TRBV6-1	.	TRBJ1-5	TGTGCCACCTGCTGGGGGCCTTATAGCAATCAGCCCCAGCATTTT	CATCWGPYSNQPQHF
TRBD1	TRBV6-5	once	TRBJ1-2	TGTGCCAGCAGCCTCACAGGGGGCAAAGGCTACACCTTC	CASSLTGGKGYTF
TRBD2	TRBV5-6	.	TRBJ2-3	TGTGCCAGCAGCAAAAGGGGGACTAGCGGGGCCCCAGATACGCAGTATTTT	CASSKRGTSGAPDTQYF
TRBD1	TRBV18	.	TRBJ2-3	TGTGCCAGCCGACAGGGCGGCGCCACAGATACGCAGTATTTT	CASRQGGATDTQYF
.	TRBV5-1	.	TRBJ1-1	TGCGCCAGCAGCTTGTCGGCCCGGAGCACTGAAGCTTTCTTT	CASSLSARSTEAFF
.	TRBV14	.	TRBJ2-2	TGTGCCAGCAGCCAAGAAATTGCCGGGGTCAAGTTCACCGGGGAGCTGTTTTTT	CASSQEIAGVKFTGELFF
.	TRBV18	.	TRBJ1-4	TGTGCCAGCTCACCTCGATCTTCGGACGAAAAACTGTTTTTT	CASSPRSSDEKLFF
.	TRBV5-1	.	TRBJ2-3	TGCGCCAGCAGGGCAGAGGAGAGCACAGATACGCAGTATTTT	CASRAEESTDTQYF
.	TRBV6-5	.	TRBJ2-5	TGTGCCAGCAGTTACGGCGTGGGGGGCCGGACCCAGTACTTC	CASSYGVGGRTQYF
.	TRBV7-2	.	TRBJ1-6	TGTGCCAGCAGCTTAAAGCACGGTAATTCACCCCTCCACTTT	CASSLKHGNSPLHF
.	TRBV5-1	.	TRBJ2-2	TGCGCCAGCAGCCGCATAAGGGGGAGCGGGGAGCTGTTTTTT	CASSRIRGSGELFF
TRBD1	TRBV18	.	TRBJ1-3	TGTGCCAGCTCACCCGACAGGGTGACTGGAAACACCATATATTTT	CASSPDRVTGNTIYF
TRBD1	TRBV7-8	.	TRBJ2-2	TGTGCCAGCAGCTTCTCGACAGGGAGTGCCGGGGAGCTGTTTTTT	CASSFSTGSAGELFF
.	TRBV20-1	.	TRBJ1-1	TGCAGTGCTAGTGGGGGGACTGAAGCTTTCTTT	CSASGGTEAFF
.	TRBV6-5	.	TRBJ1-1	TGTGCCAGCAGCTACAGAGGAGATGGGGCTTTCTTT	CASSYRGDGAFF
.	TRBV18	.	TRBJ1-1	TGTGCCAGCTCACCACCGAGCGAGGGAAGAACTGAAGCTTTCTTT	CASSPPSEGRTEAFF
.	TRBV6-1	.	TRBJ1-1	TGTGCCAGCAAGACCCCCGGGCGGTTGCACACTGAAGCTTTCTTT	CASKTPGRLHTEAFF
TRBD1	TRBV6-5	once	TRBJ1-2	TGTGCCAGCAGCTCGACAGGGTACTATGGCTACACCTTC	CASSSTGYYGYTF
.	TRBV4-3	.	TRBJ1-3	TGCGCCAGCAGCCAGATCGTCGGGACCTCTGGAAACACCATATATTTT	CASSQIVGTSGNTIYF
TRBD1	TRBV5-1	.	TRBJ2-1	TGCGCCAGCAGCTTGGTACAGGGGGTGTACAATGAGCAGTTCTTC	CASSLVQGVYNEQFF
.	TRBV9	.	TRBJ1-5	TGTGCCAGCAGCCGGGGGGACGGGAATCAGCCCCAGCATTTT	CASSRGDGNQPQHF
.	TRBV5-5	once	TRBJ1-6	TGTGCCAGCAGCTTGGGGGGTAGGTCACCCCTCCACTTT	CASSLGGRSPLHF
.	TRBV29-1	once	TRBJ2-2	TGCAGCGCCCGGAGCCCGGGCACCGGGGAGCTGTTTTTT	CSARSPGTGELFF
.	TRBV7-9	.	TRBJ1-4	TGTGCCAGTGACTGGGGGGATTCAACTAATGAAAAACTGTTTTTT	CASDWGDSTNEKLFF
.	TRBV18	.	TRBJ1-2	TGTGCCAGCTCACTAGAGGCGACAGTTAACTATGGCTACACCTTC	CASSLEATVNYGYTF
.	TRBV27	.	TRBJ2-7	TGTGCCAGCAGTTTCGGGGAGACACTATCCTACGAGCAGTACTTC	CASSFGETLSYEQYF
.	TRBV28	.	TRBJ2-7	TGTGCCAGCAGTTTCGCCTCGGCTCCTTTGGGGCACGAGCAGTACTTC	CASSFASAPLGHEQYF
.	TRBV5-1	.	TRBJ2-5	TGCGCCAGCCCGGAAACCCAGTACTTC	CASPETQYF
TRBD2	TRBV30	once	TRBJ2-5	TGTGCCTGGACTAGCGGACAAGAGACCCAGTACTTC	CAWTSGQETQYF
.	TRBV30	.	TRBJ2-7	TGTGCCTGGAGGCCAGGGGCATACGAGCAGTACTTC	CAWRPGAYEQYF
.	TRBV7-8	once	TRBJ1-2	TGTGCCAGCAGCTTAGATTTTGGGGTTGGCTACACCTTC	CASSLDFGVGYTF
.	TRBV27	once	TRBJ2-3	TGTGCCAGCAATGGACTGAGCACAGATACGCAGTATTTT	CASNGLSTDTQYF
.	TRBV6-6	.	TRBJ2-1	TGTGCCAGCAGGATACAAAATCGGGAAAATGAGCAGTTCTTC	CASRIQNRENEQFF
.	TRBV19	.	TRBJ1-2	TGTGCCAGTCAGGACAGTCTAGGCTACACCTTC	CASQDSLGYTF
.	TRBV7-9	.	TRBJ2-1	TGTGCCAGCAGCTTGGGCTCCCCGGGAAGTGAGCAGTTCTTC	CASSLGSPGSEQFF
.	TRBV7-2	.	TRBJ1-2	TGTGCCAGCAGCTTAGCCCTCTATGGCTACACCTTC	CASSLALYGYTF
.	TRBV18	.	TRBJ2-3	TGTGCCAGCTCACCACAGGCAGGGACCACAGATACGCAGTATTTT	CASSPQAGTTDTQYF
TRBD1	TRBV29-1	.	TRBJ1-2	TGCAGCGTTCGGACAGGGGGAGGGATCTATGGCTACACCTTC	CSVRTGGGIYGYTF
.	TRBV7-6	few	TRBJ2-2	TGTGCCAGCAGCTTAACGTGGTCTACGGGTTCCGGGGAGCTGTTTTTT	CASSLTWSTGSGELFF
TRBD1	TRBV29-1	.	TRBJ2-3	TGCAGCGTGGACAGGGGTGATACGCAGTATTTT	CSVDRGDTQYF
.	TRBV4-2	once	TRBJ1-2	TGTGCCAGCAGCCAAGATCTTGAGGGGCACTATGGCTACACCTTC	CASSQDLEGHYGYTF
.	TRBV5-1	.	TRBJ1-6	TGCGCCAGCAGCCCCCATGAGGATTCACCCCTCCACTTT	CASSPHEDSPLHF
.	TRBV21-1	.	TRBJ1-2	TGTGCCAGCAGCAAATTGACAGGGGATCATTGGGAAAGATATGGCTACACCTTC	CASSKLTGDHWERYGYTF
.	TRBV6-6	.	TRBJ2-7	TGTGCCAGCAGTTCAAATGGGTACGAGCAGTACTTC	CASSSNGYEQYF
TRBD1	TRBV6-5	.	TRBJ2-7	TGTGCCAGCAACCGGGACAGTGGAAACGGCGAGCAGTACTTC	CASNRDSGNGEQYF
.	TRBV14	.	TRBJ1-4	TGTGCCAGCAGGAGGTCGGGGTCCGAAAAACTGTTTTTT	CASRRSGSEKLFF
TRBD1	TRBV27	.	TRBJ2-7	TGTGCCAGCAGTCCCCCGGGACAGCTATACGAGCAGTACTTC	CASSPPGQLYEQYF
TRBD1	TRBV5-5	.	TRBJ2-5	TGTGCCAGCAGCCAGGCGGGACAGGGGAGAGAGAAGACCCAGTACTTC	CASSQAGQGREKTQYF